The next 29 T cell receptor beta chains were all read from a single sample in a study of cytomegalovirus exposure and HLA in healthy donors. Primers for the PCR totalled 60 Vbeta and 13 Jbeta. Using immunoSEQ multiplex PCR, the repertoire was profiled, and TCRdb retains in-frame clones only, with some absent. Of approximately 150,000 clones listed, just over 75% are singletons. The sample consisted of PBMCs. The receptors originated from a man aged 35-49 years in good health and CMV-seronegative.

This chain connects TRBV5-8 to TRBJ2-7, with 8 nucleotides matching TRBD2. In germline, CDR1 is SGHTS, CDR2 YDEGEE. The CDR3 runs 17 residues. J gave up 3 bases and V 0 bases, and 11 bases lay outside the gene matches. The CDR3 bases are TGTGCCAGCAGCTTGGCCTACTCAGCGGGAGCGGACTACGAGCAGTACGTC. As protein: CASSLAYSAGADYEQYV.

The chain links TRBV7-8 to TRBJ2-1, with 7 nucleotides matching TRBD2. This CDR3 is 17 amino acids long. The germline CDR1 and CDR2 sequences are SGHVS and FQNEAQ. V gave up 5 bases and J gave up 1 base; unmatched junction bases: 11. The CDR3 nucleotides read TGTGCCAGCAGCGGTCGGGGAAGCGGGACTTCCTACAATGAGCAGTTCTTC. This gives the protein CASSGRGSGTSYNEQFF.

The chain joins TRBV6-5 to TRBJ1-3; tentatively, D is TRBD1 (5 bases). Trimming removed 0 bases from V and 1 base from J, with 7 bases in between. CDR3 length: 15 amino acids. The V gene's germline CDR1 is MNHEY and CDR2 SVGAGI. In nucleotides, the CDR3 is TGTGCCAGCAGTTACTCAAGGGGATCTGGAAACACCATATATTTT. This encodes CASSYSRGSGNTIYF.

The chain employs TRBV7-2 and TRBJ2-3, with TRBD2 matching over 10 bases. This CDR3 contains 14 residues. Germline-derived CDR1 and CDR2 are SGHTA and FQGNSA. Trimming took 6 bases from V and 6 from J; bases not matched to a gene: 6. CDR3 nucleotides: TGTGCCAGCAGTTTCCTAGCGGGAGCGGATACGCAGTATTTT. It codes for CASSFLAGADTQYF.

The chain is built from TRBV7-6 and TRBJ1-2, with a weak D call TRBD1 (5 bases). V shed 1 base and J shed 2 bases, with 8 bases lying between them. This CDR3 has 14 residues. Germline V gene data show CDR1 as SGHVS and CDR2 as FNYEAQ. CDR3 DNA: TGTGCCAGCAGCTTAGTGGGGGGGAACTATGGCTACACCTTC. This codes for CASSLVGGNYGYTF.

The CDR3 nucleotides read TGTGCCAGCCAGCGGGGAGGGCCGAACAATGAGCAGTTCTTC. It is translated as CASQRGGPNNEQFF. This chain uses TRBV9 with TRBJ2-1; 7 bases match TRBD2. In germline, CDR1 is SGDLS, CDR2 YYNGEE. V shed 7 bases, J shed 5 bases, and the junction held 9 bases outside the gene matches. The CDR3 contains 14 residues.

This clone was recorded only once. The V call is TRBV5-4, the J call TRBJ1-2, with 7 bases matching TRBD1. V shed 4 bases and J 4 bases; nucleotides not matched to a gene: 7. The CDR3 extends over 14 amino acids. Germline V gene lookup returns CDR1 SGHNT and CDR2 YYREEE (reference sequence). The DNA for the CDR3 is TGTGCCAGCAGCCGGCCGGAGGGGGCCTATGGCTACACCTTC. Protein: CASSRPEGAYGYTF.

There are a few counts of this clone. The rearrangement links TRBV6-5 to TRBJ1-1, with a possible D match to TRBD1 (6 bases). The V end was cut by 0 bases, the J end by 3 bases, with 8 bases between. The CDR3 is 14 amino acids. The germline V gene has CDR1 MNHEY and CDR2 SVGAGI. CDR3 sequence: CASSYSGGYTEAFF. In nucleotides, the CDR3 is TGTGCCAGCAGTTACTCTGGGGGCTACACTGAAGCTTTCTTT.

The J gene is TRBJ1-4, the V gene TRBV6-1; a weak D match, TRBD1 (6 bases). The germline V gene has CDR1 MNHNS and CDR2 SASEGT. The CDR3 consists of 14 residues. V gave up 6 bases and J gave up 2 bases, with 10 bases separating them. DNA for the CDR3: TGTGCCAGCAGGAGCGGGGGCACTAATGAAAAACTGTTTTTT. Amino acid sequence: CASRSGGTNEKLFF.

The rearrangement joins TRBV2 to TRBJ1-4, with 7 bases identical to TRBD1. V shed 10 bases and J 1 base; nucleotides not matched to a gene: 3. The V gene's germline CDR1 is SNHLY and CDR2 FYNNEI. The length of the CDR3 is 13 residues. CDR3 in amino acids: CAKTGETNEKLFF. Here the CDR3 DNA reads TGTGCCAAAACAGGGGAAACTAATGAAAAACTGTTTTTT.

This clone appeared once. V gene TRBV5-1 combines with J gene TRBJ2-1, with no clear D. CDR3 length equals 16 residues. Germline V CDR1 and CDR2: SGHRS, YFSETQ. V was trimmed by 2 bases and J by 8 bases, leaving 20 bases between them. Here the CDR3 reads CASSFPLLQVMDEQFF. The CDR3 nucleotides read TGCGCCAGCAGCTTCCCCCTGTTGCAGGTTATGGATGAGCAGTTCTTC.

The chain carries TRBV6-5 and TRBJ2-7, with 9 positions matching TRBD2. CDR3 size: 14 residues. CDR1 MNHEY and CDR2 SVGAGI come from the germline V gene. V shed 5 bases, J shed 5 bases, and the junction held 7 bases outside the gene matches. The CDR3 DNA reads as TGTGCCAGCAGTCCCGGCGGGAGGGAGCACGAGCAGTACGTC. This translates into CASSPGGREHEQYV.

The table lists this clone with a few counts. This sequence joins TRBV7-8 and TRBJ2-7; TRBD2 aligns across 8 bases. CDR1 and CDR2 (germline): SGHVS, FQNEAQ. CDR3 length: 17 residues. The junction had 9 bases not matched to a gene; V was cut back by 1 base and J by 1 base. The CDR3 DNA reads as TGTGCCAGCAGCTTAGGGGGATTTAGCGGGAATTCCTACGAGCAGTACGTC. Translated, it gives CASSLGGFSGNSYEQYV.

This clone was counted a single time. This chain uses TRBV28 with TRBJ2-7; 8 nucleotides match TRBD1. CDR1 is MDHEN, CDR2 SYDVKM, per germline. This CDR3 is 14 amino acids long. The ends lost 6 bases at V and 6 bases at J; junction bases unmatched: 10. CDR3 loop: CASSLGQGTGEQYF. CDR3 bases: TGTGCCAGCAGCCTCGGACAGGGTACTGGCGAGCAGTACTTC.

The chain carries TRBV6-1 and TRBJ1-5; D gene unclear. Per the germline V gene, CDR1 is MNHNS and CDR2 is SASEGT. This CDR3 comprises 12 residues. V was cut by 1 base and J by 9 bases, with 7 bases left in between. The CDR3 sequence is CASSEGSRPQHF. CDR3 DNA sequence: TGTGCCAGCAGTGAAGGAAGCCGGCCCCAGCATTTT.

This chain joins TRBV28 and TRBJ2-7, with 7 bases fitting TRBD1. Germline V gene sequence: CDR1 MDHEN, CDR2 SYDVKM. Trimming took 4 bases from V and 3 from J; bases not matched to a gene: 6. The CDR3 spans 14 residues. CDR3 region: CASSSYGDSYEQYF. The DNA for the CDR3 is TGTGCCAGCAGTTCCTACGGGGACAGCTACGAGCAGTACTTC.

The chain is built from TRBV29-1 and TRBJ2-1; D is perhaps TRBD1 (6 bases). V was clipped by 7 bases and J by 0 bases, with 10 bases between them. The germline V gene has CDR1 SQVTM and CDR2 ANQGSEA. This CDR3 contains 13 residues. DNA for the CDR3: TGCAGCGGAGGGGGTCGCTCCTACAATGAGCAGTTCTTC. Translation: CSGGGRSYNEQFF.

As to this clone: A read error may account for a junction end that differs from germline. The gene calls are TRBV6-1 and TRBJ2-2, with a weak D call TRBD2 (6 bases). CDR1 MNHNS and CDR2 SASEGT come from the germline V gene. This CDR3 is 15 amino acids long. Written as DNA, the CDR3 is TGTGCCAGCAGTCCGGGACGGATGAACACCGGGGGGCTGTTTTTT. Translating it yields CASSPGRMNTGGLFF.

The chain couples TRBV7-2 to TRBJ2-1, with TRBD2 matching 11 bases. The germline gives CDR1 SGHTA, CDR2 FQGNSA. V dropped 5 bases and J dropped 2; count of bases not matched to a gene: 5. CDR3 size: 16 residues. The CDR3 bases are TGTGCCAGCAGCATCACTAGCGGGAGTACCTACAATGAGCAGTTCTTC. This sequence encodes CASSITSGSTYNEQFF.

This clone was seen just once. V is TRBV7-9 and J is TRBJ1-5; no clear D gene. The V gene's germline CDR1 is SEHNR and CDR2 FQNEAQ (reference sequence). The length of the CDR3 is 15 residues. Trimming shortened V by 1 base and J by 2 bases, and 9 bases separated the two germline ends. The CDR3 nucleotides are TGTGCCAGCAGCTTAGGAGGAGTGGGCAATCAGCCCCAGCATTTT. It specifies CASSLGGVGNQPQHF.

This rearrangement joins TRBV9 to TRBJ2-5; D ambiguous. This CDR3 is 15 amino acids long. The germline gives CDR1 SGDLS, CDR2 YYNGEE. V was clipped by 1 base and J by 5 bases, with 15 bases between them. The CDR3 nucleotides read TGTGCCAGCAGCGTAACCCCAACCAAGAGGGAGACCCAGTACTTC. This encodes CASSVTPTKRETQYF.

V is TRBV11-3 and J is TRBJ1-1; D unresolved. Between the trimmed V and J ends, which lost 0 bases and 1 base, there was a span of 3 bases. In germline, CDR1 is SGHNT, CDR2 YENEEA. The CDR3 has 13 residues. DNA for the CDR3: TGTGCCAGCAGCTTAGACAGGAACACTGAAGCTTTCTTT. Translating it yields CASSLDRNTEAFF.

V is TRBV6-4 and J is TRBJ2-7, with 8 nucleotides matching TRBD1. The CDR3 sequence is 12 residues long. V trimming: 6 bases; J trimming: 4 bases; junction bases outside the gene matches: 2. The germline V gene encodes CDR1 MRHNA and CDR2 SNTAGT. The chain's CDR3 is CASRTGAYEQYV. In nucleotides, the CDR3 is TGTGCCAGCAGGACAGGGGCGTACGAGCAGTACGTC.

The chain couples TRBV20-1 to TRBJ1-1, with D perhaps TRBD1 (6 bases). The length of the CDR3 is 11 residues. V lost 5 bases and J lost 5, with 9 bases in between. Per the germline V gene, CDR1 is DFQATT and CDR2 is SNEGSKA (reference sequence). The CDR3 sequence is CSALQGTEAFF. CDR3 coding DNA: TGCAGTGCTCTACAGGGAACTGAAGCTTTCTTT.

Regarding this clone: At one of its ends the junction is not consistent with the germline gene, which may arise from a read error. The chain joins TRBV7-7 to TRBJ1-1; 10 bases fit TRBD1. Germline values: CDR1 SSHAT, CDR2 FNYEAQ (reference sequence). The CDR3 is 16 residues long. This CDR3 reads CASSLARTGGATEAFF. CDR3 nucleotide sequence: TGTGCTAGCAGCTTAGCTAGGACAGGGGGAGCCACTGAAGCTTTCTTT.

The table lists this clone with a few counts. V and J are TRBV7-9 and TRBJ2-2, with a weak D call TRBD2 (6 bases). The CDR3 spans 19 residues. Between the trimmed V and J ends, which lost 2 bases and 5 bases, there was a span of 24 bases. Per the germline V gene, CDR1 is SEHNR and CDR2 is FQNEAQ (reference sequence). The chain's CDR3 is CASSLNLGWSGGMTGELFF. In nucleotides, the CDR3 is TGTGCCAGCAGCTTAAATCTGGGGTGGAGCGGCGGGATGACCGGGGAGCTGTTTTTT.

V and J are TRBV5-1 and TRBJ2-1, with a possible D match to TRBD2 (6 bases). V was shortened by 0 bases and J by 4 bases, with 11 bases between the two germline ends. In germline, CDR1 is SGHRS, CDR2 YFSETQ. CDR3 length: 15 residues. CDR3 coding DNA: TGCGCCAGCAGCTTGGAGTTAGCGGATTACAATGAGCAGTTCTTC. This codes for CASSLELADYNEQFF.

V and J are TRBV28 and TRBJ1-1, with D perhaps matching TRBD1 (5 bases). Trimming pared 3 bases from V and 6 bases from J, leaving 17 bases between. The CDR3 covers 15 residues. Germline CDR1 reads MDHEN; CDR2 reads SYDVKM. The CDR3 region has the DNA TGTGCCAGCAGTTTGGGTGGGGCCAAGCGCGCTGAAGCTTTCTTT. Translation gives CASSLGGAKRAEAFF.

The CDR3 here is CASSMRDPYNEQFF. CDR3 sequence (DNA): TGTGCCAGTAGTATGCGGGACCCTTACAATGAGCAGTTCTTC. The chain carries TRBV19 and TRBJ2-1; D possibly corresponds to TRBD2 (6 bases). The germline V gene has CDR1 LNHDA and CDR2 SQIVND (reference sequence). CDR3 size: 14 residues. V was clipped by 3 bases and J by 4 bases, with 10 bases between them.